These T cell receptor beta chains were read from a single sample in a study of blood T cell repertoires in COVID-19. Sequenced by immunoSEQ multiplex PCR; TCRdb stores in-frame clones only, minus some. The sample has 300,000 or so clones, just over 85% seen once. The sample taken for sequencing was PBMCs or T cells enriched from blood (not recorded which). These receptors originate from a woman aged 18-30 years who had recovered from COVID-19. Each CDR3 is given with its conserved first and last residue. The D gene is left open where the match is weak. Only part of the rows carry a size: once, few, many, or a class if the clone is expanded.

J,V,size,D,DNA,CDR3
TRBJ2-3,TRBV19,.,TRBD2,TGTGCCAGTCTGGCGGGGGGTGATACGCAGTATTTT,CASLAGGDTQYF
TRBJ1-2,TRBV30,.,TRBD1,TGTGCCTGGAGTGTGACAGGGAGAGGCTACACCTTC,CAWSVTGRGYTF
TRBJ1-1,TRBV30,.,.,TGTGCCTGGAACAGTCCGAACACTGAAGCTTTCTTT,CAWNSPNTEAFF
TRBJ2-2,TRBV18,.,.,TGTGCCAGCTCAATCTCTACTAACACCGGATCGGAGCTGTTTTTT,CASSISTNTGSELFF
TRBJ2-5,TRBV18,.,TRBD2,TGTGCCAGCTCACGTGGGACTAGCGGGGGGGCTCTCCAAGAGACCCAGTACTTC,CASSRGTSGGALQETQYF
TRBJ2-7,TRBV11-2,.,TRBD2,TGTGCCAGCAGCTTCTCGCGGGAGTATTTCTACGAGCAGTACTTC,CASSFSREYFYEQYF
TRBJ1-2,TRBV13,.,.,TGTGCCAGCAGCTTAGGCCGGCAGACAGGCTTTCGAGGCTACACCTTC,CASSLGRQTGFRGYTF
TRBJ1-2,TRBV10-3,.,.,TGTGCCATCAGTGGACCGGAGGCCGGGGGGCAGAATGATGGCTACACCTTC,CAISGPEAGGQNDGYTF
TRBJ2-1,TRBV11-1,.,TRBD2,TGTGCCAGCAGCTTAGGAGCGGGAGGGTCCAATGAGCAGTTCTTC,CASSLGAGGSNEQFF
TRBJ2-5,TRBV28,.,.,TGTGCCAGCAGTTCTCGGGACAACAGCAGGGTAGAGACCCAGTACTTC,CASSSRDNSRVETQYF
TRBJ1-1,TRBV10-3,.,.,TGTGCCATCAGTGCCTCGGACAGCACACGTTTATACATGAACACTGAAGCTTTCTTT,CAISASDSTRLYMNTEAFF
TRBJ1-4,TRBV28,.,TRBD1,TGTGCCAGCAAGTGGGGACAGGTTAATGAAAAACTGTTTTTT,CASKWGQVNEKLFF
TRBJ2-3,TRBV24-1,.,.,TGTGCCACCAGGGACCGGAGGTCCGGGTCAAATACGCAGTATTTT,CATRDRRSGSNTQYF
TRBJ1-2,TRBV28,.,TRBD1,TGTGCCAGCAGTCCCGTGGGGGACAGTGGGTATAATGGCTACACCTTC,CASSPVGDSGYNGYTF
TRBJ1-5,TRBV28,.,TRBD1,TGTGCCAGCAGTTCCCCGGGACAGGGCAATCAGCCCCAGCATTTT,CASSSPGQGNQPQHF
TRBJ1-5,TRBV2,few,TRBD1,TGTGCCAGCAGGAACAGGGGAAATCAGCCCCAGCATTTT,CASRNRGNQPQHF
TRBJ1-1,TRBV10-3,.,TRBD1,TGTGCCGTACGGGACAGGGGGATATCCACTGAAGCTTTCTTT,CAVRDRGISTEAFF
TRBJ1-5,TRBV19,few,.,TGTGCCAGCCAACCTGAGAGGTGGAGCAATCAGCCCCAGCATTTT,CASQPERWSNQPQHF
TRBJ2-7,TRBV5-1,.,TRBD1,TGCGCCAGCAGCTCTACAGGGGGTCGCTCCTACGAGCAGTACTTC,CASSSTGGRSYEQYF
TRBJ2-1,TRBV30,.,.,TGTGCCTGGAGTGTTGGTCCCCCCGTGCTCAGGAAGTTCTTC,CAWSVGPPVLRKFF
TRBJ2-5,TRBV7-9,.,TRBD1,TGTGCCAGCAGCGCGGACAGGGGTTGGCAAGAGACCCAGTACTTC,CASSADRGWQETQYF
TRBJ1-1,TRBV3-1/TRBV3-2,.,.,TGTGCCAGCAGCCAAGATAGCACTGAAGCTTTCTTT,CASSQDSTEAFF
TRBJ2-2,TRBV11-3,.,TRBD1,TGTGCCAGCAGCTTAGCGGGACAGGGCTACACCGGGGAGCTGTTTTTT,CASSLAGQGYTGELFF
TRBJ1-1,TRBV5-1,.,.,TGCGCCAGCAGCGTGAATCAGGGCCTGAACACTGAAGCTTTCTTT,CASSVNQGLNTEAFF
TRBJ1-5,TRBV7-6,.,TRBD1,TGTGCCAGCAGCGCAGGGGGAGGAGGCAGCAATCAGCCCCAGCATTTT,CASSAGGGGSNQPQHF
TRBJ2-1,TRBV4-1,.,TRBD2,TGCGCCAGCAGCCAACATACCCGGGCTAGCGGGGGGAACTCCTACAATGAGCAGTTCTTC,CASSQHTRASGGNSYNEQFF
TRBJ2-7,TRBV28,.,TRBD1,TGTGCCAGCGGGGGACAGGTCTCCTACGAGCAGTACTTC,CASGGQVSYEQYF
TRBJ2-5,TRBV5-6,.,.,TGTGCCAGCAGACTGCAAAGGGGTAGGACCCAGTACTTC,CASRLQRGRTQYF
TRBJ1-5,TRBV24-1,once,TRBD1,TGTGCCACCCAAGACAGGGAGGGCAATCAGCCCCAGCATTTT,CATQDREGNQPQHF
TRBJ2-3,TRBV27,.,.,TGTGCCAGCAGCCCAATGAGGGTTCAGGGCACAGATACGCAGTATTTT,CASSPMRVQGTDTQYF
TRBJ1-6,TRBV30,.,.,TGTGCCTGGAACTACCCAATGGCAGAGCGTAATTCACCCCTCCACTTT,CAWNYPMAERNSPLHF
TRBJ2-7,TRBV20-1,.,TRBD1,TGCAGTGCGACAGGGACAGCCGAGCAGTACTTC,CSATGTAEQYF
TRBJ2-7,TRBV7-8,.,.,TGTGCCAGCAGTTTTAGCTTGGAGCGGTACGAGCAGTACTTC,CASSFSLERYEQYF
TRBJ2-7,TRBV7-9,.,.,TGTGCCAGCAGCTTAGGTCCCAACTCCTACGAGCAGTACTTC,CASSLGPNSYEQYF
TRBJ1-1,TRBV21-1,.,.,TGTGCCAGCATCTTTATGACAGGGACAAACACTGAAGCTTTCTTT,CASIFMTGTNTEAFF
TRBJ2-2,TRBV18,.,.,TGTGCCAGCTCGGCACAGGGAAACGGGGAGCTGTTTTTT,CASSAQGNGELFF
TRBJ1-2,TRBV15,.,TRBD1,TGTGCCACCAGCAGAGATCTGACAGGGGAGGGCTACACCTTC,CATSRDLTGEGYTF
TRBJ1-1,TRBV30,.,TRBD1,TGTGCCCGGTCTGTCGGTGGGACAGTGAACACTGAAGCTTTCTTT,CARSVGGTVNTEAFF
TRBJ2-2,TRBV7-9,.,.,TGTGCCTCTAAGTCGGGGACACCGGTCCTCACCGGGGAGCTGTTTTTT,CASKSGTPVLTGELFF
TRBJ1-1,TRBV30,.,.,TGTGCCTGGTTCCCGGGACAAGGAAACACTGAAGCTTTCTTT,CAWFPGQGNTEAFF
TRBJ2-7,TRBV18,once,.,TGTGCCAGCTCACCACGAGAGGATTCCTACGAGCAGTACTTC,CASSPREDSYEQYF
TRBJ2-1,TRBV5-1,.,.,TGCGCCAGCAGCCGAGGGACTCTAGGGTCCTACAATGAGCAGTTCTTC,CASSRGTLGSYNEQFF
TRBJ2-5,TRBV11-2,.,.,TGTGCCAGCAGCTTAGAAGGCGCCGCACCGGGAGAGACCCAGTACTTC,CASSLEGAAPGETQYF
TRBJ1-1,TRBV30,.,TRBD1,TGTGCCTGTAACCAGGGGGCTGTCGCTTTCTTT,CACNQGAVAFF
TRBJ1-6,TRBV30,.,.,TGTGCCTGGAGTGTAAGCGTGGCAAGTTCACCCCTCCACTTT,CAWSVSVASSPLHF
TRBJ1-1,TRBV7-3,.,.,TGTGCCAGCAGCCGCGGGATGAACACTGAAGCTTTCTTT,CASSRGMNTEAFF
TRBJ2-7,TRBV5-1,once,.,TGCGCCAGCAGCTTGGGAGGGAACCCCTACGAGCAGTACTTC,CASSLGGNPYEQYF
TRBJ1-1,TRBV5-1,.,TRBD1,TGCGCCAGCAGCTTCGGACAGGGTGCGGAAGCTTTCTTT,CASSFGQGAEAFF
TRBJ2-4,TRBV5-6,.,.,TGTGCCAGCAGCTTGCTGCGGGGGCAGGGGGCGATAGCCAAAAACATTCAGTACTTC,CASSLLRGQGAIAKNIQYF
TRBJ1-2,TRBV5-1,.,TRBD1,TGCGCCAGCAGCTTGATAGGTACCAGGGACAGGGGGCTCCAAAGGAGAGGCTACACCTTC,CASSLIGTRDRGLQRRGYTF
TRBJ1-6,TRBV30,.,TRBD1,TGTGCCTGGAAGGGGGACAGTAATAATTCACCCCTCCACTTT,CAWKGDSNNSPLHF
TRBJ2-1,TRBV4-1,.,TRBD2,TGCGCCAGCAGCCAGACTTTACTAGCGGGAGGAAGGGAATCCTACAATGAGCAGTTCTTC,CASSQTLLAGGRESYNEQFF
TRBJ2-5,TRBV3-1/TRBV3-2,.,.,TGTGCCAGCAGCTTATCTAGCTACCGAGAGACCCAGTACTTC,CASSLSSYRETQYF
TRBJ2-2,TRBV11-2,.,.,TGTGCCAGCAGTTGGGGCAGGGGCACCGGGGAGCTGTTTTTT,CASSWGRGTGELFF